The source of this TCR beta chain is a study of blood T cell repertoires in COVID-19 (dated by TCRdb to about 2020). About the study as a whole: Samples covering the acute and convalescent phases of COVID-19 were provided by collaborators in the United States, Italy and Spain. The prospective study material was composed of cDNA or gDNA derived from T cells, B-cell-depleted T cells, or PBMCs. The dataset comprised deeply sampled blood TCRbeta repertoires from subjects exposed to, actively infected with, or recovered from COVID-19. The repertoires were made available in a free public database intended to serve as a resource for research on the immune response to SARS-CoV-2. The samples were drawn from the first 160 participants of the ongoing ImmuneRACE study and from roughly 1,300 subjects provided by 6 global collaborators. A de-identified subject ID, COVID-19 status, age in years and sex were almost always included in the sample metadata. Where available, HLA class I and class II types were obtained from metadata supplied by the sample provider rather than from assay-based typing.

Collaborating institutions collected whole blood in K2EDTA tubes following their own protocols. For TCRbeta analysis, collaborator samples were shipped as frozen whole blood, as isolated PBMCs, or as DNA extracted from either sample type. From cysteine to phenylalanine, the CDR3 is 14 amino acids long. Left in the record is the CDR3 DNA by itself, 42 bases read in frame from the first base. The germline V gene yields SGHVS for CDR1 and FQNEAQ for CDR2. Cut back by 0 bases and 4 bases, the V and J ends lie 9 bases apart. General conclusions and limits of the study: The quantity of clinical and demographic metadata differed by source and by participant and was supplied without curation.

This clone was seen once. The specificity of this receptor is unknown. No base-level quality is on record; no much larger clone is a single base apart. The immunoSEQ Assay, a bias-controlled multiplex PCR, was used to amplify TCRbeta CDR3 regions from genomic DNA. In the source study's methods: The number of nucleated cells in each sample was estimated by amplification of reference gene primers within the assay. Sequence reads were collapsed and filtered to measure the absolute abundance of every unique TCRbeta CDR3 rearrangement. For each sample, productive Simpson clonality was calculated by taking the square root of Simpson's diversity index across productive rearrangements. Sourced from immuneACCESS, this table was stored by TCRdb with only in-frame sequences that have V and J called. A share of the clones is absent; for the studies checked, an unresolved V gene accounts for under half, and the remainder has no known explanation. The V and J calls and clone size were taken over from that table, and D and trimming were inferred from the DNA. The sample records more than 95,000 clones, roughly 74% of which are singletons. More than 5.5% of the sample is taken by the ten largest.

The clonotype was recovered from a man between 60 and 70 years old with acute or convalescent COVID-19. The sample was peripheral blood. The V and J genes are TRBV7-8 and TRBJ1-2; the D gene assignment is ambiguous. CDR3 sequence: CASSLARAFYGYTF. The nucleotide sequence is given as TGTGCCAGCAGCTTAGCGAGGGCCTTCTATGGCTACACCTTC.